Presented here are 2 T cell receptor beta chains from one specimen sequenced in a study of post-analysis software for immune sequencing data. Study observations and caveats: TRBV segments more frequent in patients than in controls numbered five and included TRBV5-6, TRBV5-1 and TRBV20-1.

Their cognate antigens are unknown. TCR beta cDNA libraries included unique molecular identifiers. From the PCR reads, TCRdb called clonotypes with MiXCR, one entry per CDR3 protein. This table holds under 650,000 distinct CDR3 sequences, roughly two fifths found once. Sequences were obtained from blood. The origin of the receptors is a girl aged 5 to 17 with multiple sclerosis.

The CDR3, as DNA: TGTGCCATCAGGGGCGAACTAGCGGGAGCCAATGAGCAGTTCTTC. This sequence encodes CAIRGELAGANEQFF. This chain links TRBV10-3 with TRBJ2-1, with TRBD2 matching 11 bases. The CDR3 contains 15 residues. Germline CDR1 ENHRY, CDR2 SYGVKD. V gave up 6 bases and J gave up 6 bases; unmatched junction bases: 7.

This clonotype was found a few times. The chain is built from TRBV12-3 or TRBV12-4 and TRBJ2-1, with 8 bases aligning to TRBD1. The CDR3 covers 13 residues. V lost 6 bases to trimming and J lost 8 bases; unmatched junction nucleotides: 6. CDR3 protein: CASRETGDDEQFF. The CDR3 DNA sequence: TGTGCCAGCAGGGAGACAGGGGACGATGAGCAGTTCTTC.